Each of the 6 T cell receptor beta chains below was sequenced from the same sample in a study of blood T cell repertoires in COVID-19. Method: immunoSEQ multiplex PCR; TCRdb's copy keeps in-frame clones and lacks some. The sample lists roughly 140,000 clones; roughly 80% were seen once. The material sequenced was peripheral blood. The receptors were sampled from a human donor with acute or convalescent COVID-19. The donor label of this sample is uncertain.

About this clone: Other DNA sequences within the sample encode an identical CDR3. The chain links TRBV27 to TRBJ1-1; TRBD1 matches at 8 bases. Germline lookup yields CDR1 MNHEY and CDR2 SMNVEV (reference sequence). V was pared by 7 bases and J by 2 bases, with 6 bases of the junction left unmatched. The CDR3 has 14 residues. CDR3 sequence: CASNRQGPNTEAFF. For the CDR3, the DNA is TGTGCCAGCAACCGACAGGGGCCCAACACTGAAGCTTTCTTT.

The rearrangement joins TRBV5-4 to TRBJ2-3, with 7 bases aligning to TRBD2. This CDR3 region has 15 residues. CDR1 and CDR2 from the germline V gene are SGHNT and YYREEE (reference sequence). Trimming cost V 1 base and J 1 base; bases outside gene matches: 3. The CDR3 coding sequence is TGTGCCAGCAGCTTGTCGGGGGGAGGCACAGATACGCAGTATTTT. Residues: CASSLSGGGTDTQYF.

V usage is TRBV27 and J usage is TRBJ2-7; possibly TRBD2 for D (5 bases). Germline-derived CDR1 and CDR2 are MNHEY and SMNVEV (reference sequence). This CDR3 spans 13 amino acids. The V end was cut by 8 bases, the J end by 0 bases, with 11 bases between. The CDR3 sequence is CASLSGSSYEQYF. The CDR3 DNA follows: TGTGCCAGCCTATCGGGAAGCTCCTACGAGCAGTACTTC.

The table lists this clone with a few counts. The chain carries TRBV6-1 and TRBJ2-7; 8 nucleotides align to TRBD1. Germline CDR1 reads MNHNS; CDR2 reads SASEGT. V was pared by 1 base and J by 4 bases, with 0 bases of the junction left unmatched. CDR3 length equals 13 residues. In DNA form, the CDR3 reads TGTGCCAGCAGTGAAGGGGACAGGTACGAGCAGTACTTC. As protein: CASSEGDRYEQYF.

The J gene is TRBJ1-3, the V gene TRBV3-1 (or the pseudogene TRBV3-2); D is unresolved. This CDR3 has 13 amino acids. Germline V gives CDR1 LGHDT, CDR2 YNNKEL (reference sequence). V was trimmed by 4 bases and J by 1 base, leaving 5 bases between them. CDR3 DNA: TGTGCCAGCAGCCTCCATTCTGGAAACACCATATATTTT. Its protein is CASSLHSGNTIYF.

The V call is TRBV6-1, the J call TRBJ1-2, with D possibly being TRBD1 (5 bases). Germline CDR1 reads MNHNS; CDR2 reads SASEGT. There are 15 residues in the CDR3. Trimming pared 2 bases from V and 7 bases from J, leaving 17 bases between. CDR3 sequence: CASSERGKDGRGYTF. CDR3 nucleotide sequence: TGTGCCAGCAGTGAAAGGGGCAAGGATGGTCGTGGCTACACCTTC.